These 28 T cell receptor beta chains were sequenced from one sample in a study of technical replicates of blood from a few donors. Here immunoSEQ multiplex PCR was the method, and the copy in TCRdb shows in-frame clones only, minus some. Of fewer than 70,000 clones in the sample, 94% were seen once. The sequencing sample was made of T cells isolated from PBMCs. All receptors derive from a human donor in good health.

The gene calls are TRBV10-1 and TRBJ2-3; D ambiguous. Looked up from germline, CDR1 is WNHNN and CDR2 is SYGVQD (reference sequence). This CDR3 is 14 amino acids long. V was shortened by 4 bases and J by 0 bases, with 8 bases between the two germline ends. CDR3 amino acids: CASSVQQSTDTQYF. In DNA form, the CDR3 reads TGCGCCAGCAGTGTACAACAGAGCACAGATACGCAGTATTTT.

The chain couples TRBV29-1 to TRBJ1-1, with no clear D. CDR3 length: 14 amino acids. Trimming took 5 bases from V and 1 from J, leaving 14 bases between them. Germline assignment: CDR1 SQVTM and CDR2 ANQGSEA. The CDR3 spells CSVLVGGPNTEAFF. The CDR3 coding sequence is TGCAGCGTTCTCGTCGGAGGGCCGAACACTGAAGCTTTCTTT.

The rearrangement uses TRBV18 and TRBJ2-2; 9 bases line up with TRBD2. The trim removed 3 bases at V and 0 bases at J, leaving 5 bases unmatched. CDR3 length: 17 amino acids. Germline V gene lookup returns CDR1 KGHSH and CDR2 LQKENI. The CDR3 sequence: CASSPYGTSTNTGELFF. The CDR3 DNA reads TGTGCCAGCTCACCTTACGGGACTAGCACGAACACCGGGGAGCTGTTTTTT.

V is TRBV5-4 and J is TRBJ1-1, with TRBD1 identical over 7 bases. This CDR3 contains 15 residues. Looked up from germline, CDR1 is SGHNT and CDR2 is YYREEE (reference sequence). With 0 bases clipped from V and 6 bases from J, the junction kept 8 bases outside the gene matches. The CDR3 DNA reads TGTGCCAGCAGCTTGGACATTACAGGGGTACCTGAAGCTTTCTTT. Amino acid sequence: CASSLDITGVPEAFF.

CDR3 DNA: TGCGCCAGCAGCTTGGATAGGGGTTATACCTCTGGAAACACCATATATTTT. It is translated as CASSLDRGYTSGNTIYF. The chain combines TRBV5-1 with TRBJ1-3; D is perhaps TRBD1 (5 bases). The CDR3 sequence is 17 residues long. V lost 0 bases and J 0 bases, leaving 13 bases between the germline ends. From germline, CDR1 is SGHRS and CDR2 YFSETQ.

CDR3 nucleotide sequence: TGTGCCAGCACCCTCTCAGGGGGCCGAAAAAACATTCAGTACTTC. Amino acid sequence: CASTLSGGRKNIQYF. The genes are TRBV28 and TRBJ2-4; 8 nucleotides align to TRBD1. CDR3 size: 15 residues. CDR1 MDHEN and CDR2 SYDVKM come from the germline V gene. V was pared by 7 bases and J by 4 bases, with 9 bases of the junction left unmatched.

The genes are TRBV19 and TRBJ1-1; TRBD1 matches 7 bases. Germline trimming cut 5 bases from V and 1 base from J; bases unmatched to any gene: 7. This CDR3 has 15 amino acids. CDR1 and CDR2 (germline): LNHDA, SQIVND (reference sequence). The CDR3: CASSVTTGPNTEAFF. The CDR3 region has the DNA TGTGCCAGTAGTGTAACGACAGGGCCGAACACTGAAGCTTTCTTT.

This chain connects TRBV7-9 to TRBJ2-7; D is possibly TRBD1 (6 bases). Between the trimmed V and J ends, which lost 5 bases and 3 bases, there was a span of 14 bases. The germline V gene encodes CDR1 SEHNR and CDR2 FQNEAQ (reference sequence). The CDR3 covers 14 residues. The CDR3 loop is CASSIQGPHYEQYF. CDR3 DNA sequence: TGTGCCAGCAGCATTCAGGGGCCTCACTACGAGCAGTACTTC.

V and J are TRBV9 and TRBJ2-7; 8 bases fit TRBD1. J lost 3 bases, V lost 4 bases, and 6 bases had no gene match. The CDR3 extends over 14 amino acids. Germline CDR1 is SGDLS and CDR2 is YYNGEE. CDR3 DNA sequence: TGTGCCAGCAGCCGGCCTGGACAGGGCTACGAGCAGTACTTC. This translates into CASSRPGQGYEQYF.

The V gene is TRBV9, the J gene TRBJ2-4, with D perhaps matching TRBD2 (5 bases). CDR3 size: 15 residues. Germline CDR1 reads SGDLS; CDR2 reads YYNGEE. Trimming took 0 bases from V and 6 from J, leaving 13 bases between them. The CDR3 sequence is CASSVGAGVGNIQYF. The DNA of the CDR3 is TGTGCCAGCAGCGTAGGGGCCGGGGTTGGAAACATTCAGTACTTC.

V gene TRBV9 combines with J gene TRBJ2-7; 10 bases agree with TRBD2. The CDR3 sequence is 18 residues long. Germline CDR1 is SGDLS and CDR2 is YYNGEE. With V trimmed by 3 bases and J by 0 bases, 12 bases remained unmatched. CDR3 region: CASSAGIPGLANSYEQYF. The CDR3 bases are TGTGCCAGCAGCGCAGGGATTCCGGGACTAGCGAACTCCTACGAGCAGTACTTC.

V gene TRBV5-1 combines with J gene TRBJ1-2; TRBD1 might be the D (5 bases). The CDR3 is made up of 14 amino acids. Germline V gives CDR1 SGHRS, CDR2 YFSETQ. Between the trimmed V and J ends, which lost 0 bases and 6 bases, there was a span of 12 bases. CDR3 in amino acids: CASSLVLGGDGYTF. CDR3 bases: TGCGCCAGCAGCTTGGTTCTTGGGGGGGATGGCTACACCTTC.

This clone was counted once. Other DNA sequences in this sample translate to the same CDR3. V usage is TRBV9 and J usage is TRBJ2-3; D is ambiguous. The germline gives CDR1 SGDLS, CDR2 YYNGEE. The V end lost 3 bases, the J end lost 0 bases, and 11 bases lay between the germline ends. CDR3 length: 15 amino acids. The CDR3 sequence: CASSADSTSTDTQYF. DNA of the CDR3: TGTGCCAGCAGCGCCGACTCGACTAGCACAGATACGCAGTATTTT.

This chain links TRBV29-1 with TRBJ1-5; no definite D call. The CDR3 is made up of 12 amino acids. The germline V gene has CDR1 SQVTM and CDR2 ANQGSEA. V dropped 4 bases and J dropped 4 bases, with 8 bases sitting between them. CDR3 nucleotides: TGCAGCGTTGGGGCAGATAATCAGCCCCAGCATTTT. This encodes CSVGADNQPQHF.

The rearrangement joins TRBV14 to TRBJ2-3; TRBD2 matches 9 bases. Trimming took 2 bases from V and 5 from J; bases not matched to a gene: 8. The germline V gene encodes CDR1 SGHDN and CDR2 FVKESK. CDR3 length: 16 amino acids. CDR3 nucleotides: TGTGCCAGCAGCCAAAACCTAGCGGGACAAGAAGATACGCAGTATTTT. Amino acid sequence: CASSQNLAGQEDTQYF.

The genes are TRBV5-1 and TRBJ2-5, with 7 bases fitting TRBD1. V trimming: 6 bases; J trimming: 3 bases; junction bases outside the gene matches: 5. The germline V gene has CDR1 SGHRS and CDR2 YFSETQ. The CDR3 runs 13 residues. CDR3 residues: CASTGDSEETQYF. Written as DNA, the CDR3 is TGCGCCAGCACCGGGGACAGCGAAGAGACCCAGTACTTC.

The J gene is TRBJ1-2, the V gene TRBV5-1; 8 bases map to TRBD1. CDR3 size: 15 residues. Looked up from germline, CDR1 is SGHRS and CDR2 is YFSETQ. With V trimmed by 4 bases and J by 6 bases, 11 bases remained unmatched. The chain's CDR3 is CASSAGTGNVDGYTF. The CDR3 region has the DNA TGCGCCAGCAGCGCGGGGACAGGCAACGTCGATGGCTACACCTTC. Combining the CDR3 with reference TRBV5-1 and TRBJ1-2 gives the whole variable domain KAGVTQTPRYLIKTRGQQVTLSCSPISGHRSVSWYQQTPGQGLQFLFEYFSETQRNKGNFPGRFSGRQFSNSRSEMNVSTLELGDSALYLCASSAGTGNVDGYTFGSGTRLTVV.

This chain connects TRBV5-1 to TRBJ1-1; 7 positions match TRBD1. This CDR3 has 18 amino acids. Germline V CDR1 and CDR2: SGHRS, YFSETQ. V was clipped by 4 bases and J by 2 bases; unmatched bases: 17. The CDR3 protein is CASSLRVATRDRNTEAFF. CDR3 bases: TGCGCCAGCAGCCTACGTGTGGCAACCCGGGACAGAAACACTGAAGCTTTCTTT.

V and J are TRBV5-1 and TRBJ2-4; TRBD2 matches 11 bases. Germline CDR1 SGHRS, CDR2 YFSETQ. CDR3 length equals 17 residues. V was clipped by 7 bases and J by 1 base; unmatched bases: 10. The CDR3 protein is CASSPTSGAPAKNIQYF. Written as DNA, the CDR3 is TGCGCCAGCTCTCCGACTAGCGGGGCCCCCGCCAAAAACATTCAGTACTTC.

This rearrangement joins TRBV5-4 to TRBJ2-7; D call uncertain. From germline, CDR1 is SGHNT and CDR2 YYREEE (reference sequence). V shed 0 bases and J shed 0 bases, with 7 bases lying between them. The CDR3 spans 14 residues. DNA for the CDR3: TGTGCCAGCAGCTTGGTTCGGTCCTCCTACGAGCAGTACTTC. Translating gives CASSLVRSSYEQYF. Filled out from reference TRBV5-4 and TRBJ2-7, the complete variable domain reads ETGVTQSPTHLIKTRGQQVTLRCSSQSGHNTVSWYQQALGQGPQFIFQYYREEENGRGNFPPRFSGLQFPNYSSELNVNALELDDSALYLCASSLVRSSYEQYFGPGTRLTVT.

The J gene is TRBJ1-1, the V gene TRBV28; D is unclear. Between the trimmed V and J ends, which lost 2 bases and 5 bases, there was a span of 15 bases. The CDR3 has 15 amino acids. CDR1 MDHEN and CDR2 SYDVKM come from the germline V gene. The CDR3 DNA is TGTGCCAGCAGTTTAGGCGGGATCAGAGGGACTGAAGCTTTCTTT. It specifies CASSLGGIRGTEAFF.

V usage is TRBV10-2 and J usage is TRBJ2-5, with a weak D call TRBD2 (5 bases). The CDR3 sequence is 16 residues long. Trimming took 3 bases from V and 1 from J, leaving 15 bases between them. Germline V lookup: CDR1 WSHSY, CDR2 SAAADI. CDR3 sequence reads: CASSDLVAKTQETQYF. The CDR3 DNA is TGCGCCAGCAGTGATTTGGTAGCGAAAACCCAAGAGACCCAGTACTTC.

This chain connects TRBV5-1 to TRBJ2-1, with 11 positions matching TRBD2. In germline, CDR1 is SGHRS, CDR2 YFSETQ. The CDR3 contains 16 residues. With 6 bases clipped from V and 5 bases from J, the junction kept 10 bases outside the gene matches. DNA for the CDR3: TGCGCCAGCAAGGCATCTAGCGGGGGGAATAACAATGAGCAGTTCTTC. It yields the protein CASKASSGGNNNEQFF.

The V and J genes are TRBV7-2 and TRBJ2-7, with D perhaps TRBD2 (5 bases). The CDR3 runs to 13 residues. V dropped 5 bases and J dropped 2 bases, with 10 bases sitting between them. CDR1 and CDR2 (germline): SGHTA, FQGNSA. CDR3 sequence (DNA): TGTGCCAGCAGCCCGACGGGGACCTACGAGCAGTACTTC. Translation: CASSPTGTYEQYF.

This clone was recorded once. The chain combines TRBV19 with TRBJ2-3; 8 positions match TRBD1. The CDR3 runs to 16 residues. CDR1 LNHDA and CDR2 SQIVND come from the germline V gene (reference sequence). Unmatched junction bases numbered 4, after V lost 1 base and J lost 1 base. The CDR3 sequence is CASSIGAGGGTDTQYF. CDR3 nucleotides: TGTGCCAGTAGTATAGGGGCAGGGGGCGGCACAGATACGCAGTATTTT.

The CDR3 here is CASSLGAEGELFF. CDR3 nucleotide sequence: TGTGCCAGCAGTTTAGGGGCTGAGGGGGAGCTGTTTTTT. The rearrangement joins TRBV28 to TRBJ2-2; a possible D gene is TRBD1 (5 bases). The CDR3 extends over 13 amino acids. Germline V lookup: CDR1 MDHEN, CDR2 SYDVKM. V lost 2 bases to trimming and J lost 8 bases, with 9 bases between them.

The chain has TRBV11-2 and TRBJ2-5; tentatively, D is TRBD2 (5 bases). V lost 6 bases, J lost 5 bases, and 13 bases lay in between. The CDR3 has 13 residues. Germline CDR1 is SGHAT and CDR2 is FQNNGV. For the CDR3, the DNA is TGTGCCAGCAGTCTAGCCTACCTGGAGACCCAGTACTTC. Translating it yields CASSLAYLETQYF.

This clone was observed once. The J gene is TRBJ2-7, the V gene TRBV6-5, with a weak D call TRBD2 (5 bases). V lost 6 bases and J lost 3, with 12 bases in between. This CDR3 contains 13 residues. Per germline, CDR1 MNHEY and CDR2 SVGAGI. In nucleotides, the CDR3 is TGTGCCAGCAGGGGAGCCCCGGGCTACGAGCAGTACTTC. It specifies CASRGAPGYEQYF.